One and the same sample provided the 11 T cell receptor beta chains below, sequenced in a study of molecular identifiers for immune sequencing clone quantification. TCRdb passed the PCR reads through MiXCR, listing each CDR3 protein once. In the table there are around 470,000 distinct CDR3 sequences, roughly 24% of which are singletons. Specimen: naive CD8+ T cells from blood, with Jurkat cell RNA spiked in. Subset meaning: FACS-sorted CD8+CD4-CCR7+CD45RA+ naive T cells. The receptors originated from a human donor in good health. Some libraries in this study had Jurkat cell RNA spiked in.

In its sample, this clonotype was seen many times. V usage is TRBV7-9 and J usage is TRBJ2-4; possibly TRBD2 for D (6 bases). The CDR3 consists of 12 residues. Trimming pared 8 bases from V and 8 bases from J, leaving 13 bases between. Germline lookup yields CDR1 SEHNR and CDR2 FQNEAQ (reference sequence). This chain's CDR3 is CASAWGEDIQYF. The CDR3 bases are TGTGCCAGCGCCTGGGGGGAAGACATTCAGTACTTC.

With respect to this clonotype: A clone one base away is much larger, so this may be a read error. J is TRBJ1-3 and V is TRBV12-3 or TRBV12-4, with 7 bases matching TRBD1. The CDR3 covers 17 residues. In DNA, the CDR3 is TGTGCCAGCAGGAACAGGCTGACAGGGAGATCTGGAAACACCTTATATTTT. Protein product: CASRNRLTGRSGNTLYF.

On this clonotype itself: This could be a read error, since a much larger clone is one nucleotide away. The chain is built from TRBV7-2 and TRBJ2-6; D is possibly TRBD2 (6 bases). The CDR3 covers 16 residues. V shed 7 bases and J shed 0 bases, with 13 bases lying between them. Germline-derived CDR1 and CDR2 are SGHTA and FQGNSA. CDR3 nucleotides: TGTGCCAGCATCGCAGGGAGGAGCTCTGGGGCCAACGTCCTGACTTTC. It codes for CASIAGRSSGANVLTF.

A note on this clonotype: This could be a read error, since a much larger clone is one nucleotide away. This chain uses TRBV12-3 or TRBV12-4 with TRBJ2-3; TRBD2 aligns across 9 bases. The ends lost 6 bases at V and 5 bases at J; junction bases unmatched: 6. CDR3 size: 14 residues. CDR3 sequence: CASRLAGRIDTQYF. In DNA, the CDR3 is TGTGCCAGCAGGCTAGCGGGGCGCATAGATACGCAGTATTTT.

A remark on this clonotype: A much more abundant neighbour one base away suggests this may be a read error. The chain links TRBV4-3 to TRBJ1-1, with D perhaps TRBD1 (5 bases). Trimming stripped 2 bases from V and 7 bases from J, with 11 bases between. This CDR3 contains 13 residues. Germline assignment: CDR1 LGHNA and CDR2 YSLEER. The CDR3 here is CASSQLMGLEAFF. Written as DNA, the CDR3 is TGCGCCAGCAGCCAACTTATGGGGCTTGAAGCTTTCTTT.

In its sample, this clonotype was seen a few times. The chain employs TRBV4-1 and TRBJ2-7, with 9 bases lining up with TRBD1. J lost 1 base, V lost 1 base, and 8 bases had no gene match. The CDR3 loop spans 17 amino acids. The germline gives CDR1 MGHRA, CDR2 YSYEKL. For the CDR3, the DNA is TGCGCCAGCAGCCAAGCCAAACAGGGGGCAGGTTCCTACGAGCAGTACTTC. Its translation: CASSQAKQGAGSYEQYF.

This clonotype was found a few times. The chain combines TRBV9 with TRBJ2-2; possibly TRBD2 for D (6 bases). The CDR3 runs to 16 residues. The V end was cut by 0 bases, the J end by 5 bases, with 14 bases between. Per the germline V gene, CDR1 is SGDLS and CDR2 is YYNGEE. The CDR3 is CASSVVGGAGTGELFF. As DNA, the CDR3 is TGTGCCAGCAGCGTAGTGGGGGGAGCCGGGACCGGGGAGCTGTTTTTT.

Regarding this clonotype: A read error is possible here, since a much larger clone lies one base away. The CDR3 loop is CASSLGSGTQPQYF. The DNA of the CDR3 is TGTGCCAGCAGCTTAGGTTCAGGGACACAGCCCCAGTATTTT. The gene calls are TRBV7-9 and TRBJ1-5, with D perhaps TRBD1 (6 bases). TRBJ2-3 matches the DNA end more closely, so the J call is doubtful. The CDR3 totals 14 residues. CDR1 is SEHNR and CDR2 is FQNEAQ in the germline V gene (reference sequence).

To note about this clonotype: This may arise from a read error, as a much more abundant clone is one base away. The chain recombines TRBV14 with TRBJ2-3; no clear D gene. Trimming pared 1 base from V and 5 bases from J, leaving 19 bases between. The length of the CDR3 is 17 residues. Germline values: CDR1 SGHDN, CDR2 FVKESK. The CDR3 loop reads CASSQGMRLSLRDTQYF. CDR3 sequence (DNA): TGTGCCAGCAGCCAAGGGATGCGGTTGTCCCTGAGAGATACGCAGTATTTT.

This clonotype has only one observation. The chain has TRBV7-9 and TRBJ2-7, with D possibly called TRBD1 or TRBD2 (6 bases each). The germline V and J ends were trimmed by 5 bases and 5 bases, with 25 bases remaining between them. Germline V lookup: CDR1 SEHNR, CDR2 FQNEAQ (reference sequence). This CDR3 contains 17 residues. The CDR3 coding sequence is TGTGCCAGCAGCCCCACGATGGTCGGGGGCGCGATTAACGAGCAGTACTTC. Translated: CASSPTMVGGAINEQYF.

This clonotype has at least ten counts. The DNA of the CDR3 is TGTGCCAGCACTCCCGGGAGCCAAGAGACCCAGTACTTC. The encoded protein is CASTPGSQETQYF. The rearrangement uses TRBV28 and TRBJ2-5; D may be TRBD2 (6 bases). V lost 7 bases and J lost 1, with 10 bases in between. This CDR3 region has 13 residues. In germline, CDR1 is MDHEN, CDR2 SYDVKM.